The rows below give T cell receptor beta chains drawn from one sample of a study of CD8 T cells in ankylosing spondylitis. Using its own MiXCR run on the 5' RACE reads, TCRdb lists one record per CDR3 protein. The sample has approximately 140,000 distinct CDR3 sequences; under 20% are singletons. The sample taken for sequencing was blood, either unsorted or a sorted T cell fraction (not recorded which). Receptors were obtained from a male donor with ankylosing spondylitis. Both conserved end residues are part of each CDR3. The D gene is left open where the match is weak. Only part of the rows carry a size: once, few, many, or a class if the clone is expanded.

TRBJ2-5 | TRBV25-1 | many | . | CASSEGVWAAQSQETQYF | TGTGCCAGCAGTGAAGGCGTCTGGGCAGCACAATCTCAAGAGACCCAGTACTTC
TRBJ2-3 | TRBV9 | few | . | CASRGEITDTQYF | TGTGCCAGCAGGGGGGAGATCACAGATACGCAGTATTTT
TRBJ2-3 | TRBV24-1 | . | . | CATSDGTRPWDTQYF | TGTGCCACCAGTGACGGGACTCGACCATGGGATACGCAGTATTTT
TRBJ2-7 | TRBV20-1 | many | . | CSARDGQRHDEQYF | TGCAGTGCTAGAGATGGACAGCGTCACGACGAGCAGTACTTC
TRBJ1-2 | TRBV13 | . | . | CASSFTGTSFSGGYTF | TGTGCCAGCAGCTTCACCGGGACATCCTTTTCTGGAGGCTACACCTTC
TRBJ2-7 | TRBV9 | . | . | CASSVAHGSYEQYF | TGTGCCAGCAGCGTAGCTCACGGGTCCTACGAGCAGTACTTC
TRBJ2-7 | TRBV2 | . | . | CASSDLLGAKQYF | TGTGCCAGCAGTGATCTCCTGGGAGCCAAGCAGTACTTC
TRBJ2-5 | TRBV10-3 | . | TRBD1 | CAIRKDREETQYF | TGTGCCATCAGGAAGGACAGGGAAGAGACCCAGTACTTC
TRBJ2-7 | TRBV12-3/TRBV12-4 | few | . | CASSLWVHEQYF | TGTGCCAGCAGTTTATGGGTACACGAGCAGTACTTC
TRBJ2-7 | TRBV5-1 | few | . | CASSMGGAGYEQYF | TGCGCCAGCAGCATGGGGGGGGCAGGGTACGAGCAGTACTTC
TRBJ2-1 | TRBV7-9 | many | TRBD2 | CASSTGTSDYNEQFF | TGTGCCAGCAGCACCGGGACTAGCGATTACAATGAGCAGTTCTTC
TRBJ2-1 | TRBV12-3/TRBV12-4 | few | TRBD2 | CASNTGTSAYRSYNEQFF | TGTGCCAGCAATACCGGGACTAGCGCTTATCGCTCCTACAATGAGCAGTTCTTC
TRBJ2-3 | TRBV7-8 | . | TRBD2 | CASSISLAGGADTQYF | TGTGCCAGCAGCATTTCCCTAGCGGGAGGTGCAGATACGCAGTATTTT
TRBJ1-5 | TRBV18 | few | . | CASSPLPPGSDSNQPQHF | TGTGCCAGCTCACCGCTCCCTCCCGGCAGTGATAGCAATCAGCCCCAGCATTTT
TRBJ2-5 | TRBV28 | . | . | CASSLSREETQYF | TGTGCCAGCAGTTTATCCAGGGAAGAGACCCAGTACTTC
TRBJ1-1 | TRBV9 | few | . | CASSVAWGPLNTEAFF | TGTGCCAGCAGCGTAGCCTGGGGCCCCCTGAACACTGAAGCTTTCTTT
TRBJ2-7 | TRBV2 | . | TRBD2 | CASSGPTSGSWVSYEQYF | TGTGCCAGCAGTGGACCGACTAGCGGGAGTTGGGTCTCCTACGAGCAGTACTTC
TRBJ2-7 | TRBV28 | few | TRBD2 | CATTSGRSSYEQYF | TGTGCCACCACGAGCGGGAGGTCCTCCTACGAGCAGTACTTC
TRBJ2-3 | TRBV27 | . | . | CASSPKTVSSDTQYF | TGTGCCAGCAGTCCCAAGACAGTATCTTCAGATACGCAGTATTTT
TRBJ2-3 | TRBV7-3 | few | . | CASSLWGGTADTQYF | TGTGCCAGCAGCTTATGGGGCGGGACGGCAGATACGCAGTATTTT
TRBJ2-2 | TRBV4-2 | . | . | CASFQRETKNTGELFF | TGTGCCAGCTTCCAAAGGGAGACTAAGAACACCGGGGAGCTGTTTTTT
TRBJ2-3 | TRBV7-2 | many | TRBD2 | CASSITSGSVADTQYF | TGTGCCAGCAGCATTACTAGCGGGAGTGTTGCAGATACGCAGTATTTT
TRBJ2-3 | TRBV12-3/TRBV12-4 | . | . | CASSFGLTDTQYF | TGTGCCAGCAGTTTTGGACTCACAGATACGCAGTATTTT
TRBJ1-2 | TRBV27 | . | . | CASSLGSNNYGYTF | TGTGCCAGCAGTTTGGGCAGTAATAACTATGGCTACACCTTC
TRBJ2-1 | TRBV27 | . | . | CASSSSNEEQFF | TGTGCCAGCAGTTCCTCAAACGAGGAGCAGTTCTTC
TRBJ2-4 | TRBV7-9 | few | . | CASSRLAPQGAKNIQYF | TGTGCCAGCAGCCGCCTAGCGCCCCAGGGAGCCAAAAACATTCAGTACTTC
TRBJ2-1 | TRBV7-3 | few | TRBD2 | CASSLGTSEIYEQFF | TGTGCCAGCAGCTTAGGGACTAGCGAGATATATGAGCAGTTCTTC
TRBJ2-1 | TRBV7-9 | few | . | CASSGYHEQFF | TGTGCCAGCTCGGGGTACCATGAGCAGTTCTTC
TRBJ2-2 | TRBV9 | . | . | CASSVDGGVGELFF | TGTGCCAGCAGCGTAGACGGAGGGGTCGGGGAGCTGTTTTTT
TRBJ2-7 | TRBV27 | few | . | CASSLTPVAYEQYF | TGTGCCAGCAGTTTAACTCCGGTCGCCTACGAGCAGTACTTC
TRBJ1-5 | TRBV25-1 | . | . | CASQDDSNQPQHF | TGTGCCAGCCAGGACGATAGCAATCAGCCCCAGCATTTT
TRBJ2-1 | TRBV14 | . | TRBD1 | CASSAKGALYNEQFF | TGTGCCAGCAGCGCTAAGGGGGCCCTATACAATGAGCAGTTCTTC